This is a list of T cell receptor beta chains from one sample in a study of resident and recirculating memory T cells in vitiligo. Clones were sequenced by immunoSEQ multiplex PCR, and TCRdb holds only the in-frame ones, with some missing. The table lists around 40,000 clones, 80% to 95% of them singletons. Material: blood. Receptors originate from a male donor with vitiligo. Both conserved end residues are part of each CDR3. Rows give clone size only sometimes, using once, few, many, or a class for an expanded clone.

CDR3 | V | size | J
CASSLVLETNEKLFF | TRBV7-9 | once | TRBJ1-4
CASSLHTSGQETQYF | TRBV7-2 | . | TRBJ2-5
CASSLTGGTGVGYTF | TRBV2 | . | TRBJ1-2
CASSPTNGELFF | TRBV7-2 | . | TRBJ2-2
CASSEERRDRGHEKLFF | TRBV6-1 | . | TRBJ1-4
CASSLSRAAEAFF | TRBV7-3 | . | TRBJ1-1
CASSWGQEGDPQHF | TRBV6-1 | . | TRBJ1-5
CASSVAGGTGELFF | TRBV6-4 | . | TRBJ2-2
CASNNRAGGQTGELFF | TRBV2 | . | TRBJ2-2
CASSARQGQGTDTQYF | TRBV9 | . | TRBJ2-3
CAWSNGGWPQHF | TRBV30 | . | TRBJ1-5
CASSKSPGTGRYNSPLHF | TRBV21-1 | . | TRBJ1-6
CASSLDPGGVGNEQFF | TRBV11-2 | . | TRBJ2-1
CASSLVGSSGGYTF | TRBV7-8 | . | TRBJ1-2
CSLQTSEFF | TRBV20-1 | . | TRBJ2-1
CASSSRDSYEQYF | TRBV7-2 | . | TRBJ2-7